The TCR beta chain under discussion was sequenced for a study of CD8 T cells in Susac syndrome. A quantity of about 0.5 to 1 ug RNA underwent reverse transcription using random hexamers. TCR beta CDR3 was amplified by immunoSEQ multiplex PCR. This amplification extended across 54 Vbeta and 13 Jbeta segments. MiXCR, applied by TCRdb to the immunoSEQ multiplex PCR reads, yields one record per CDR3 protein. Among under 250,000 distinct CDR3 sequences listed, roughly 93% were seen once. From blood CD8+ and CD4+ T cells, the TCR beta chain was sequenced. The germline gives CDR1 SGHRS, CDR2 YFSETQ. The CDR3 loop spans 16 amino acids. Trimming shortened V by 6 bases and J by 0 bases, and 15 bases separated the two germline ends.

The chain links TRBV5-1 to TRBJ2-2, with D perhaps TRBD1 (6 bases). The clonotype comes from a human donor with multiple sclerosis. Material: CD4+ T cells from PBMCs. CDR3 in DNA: TGCGCCAGCACTCCGGGACACCTCGCGAACACCGGGGAGCTGTTTTTT. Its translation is CASTPGHLANTGELFF.